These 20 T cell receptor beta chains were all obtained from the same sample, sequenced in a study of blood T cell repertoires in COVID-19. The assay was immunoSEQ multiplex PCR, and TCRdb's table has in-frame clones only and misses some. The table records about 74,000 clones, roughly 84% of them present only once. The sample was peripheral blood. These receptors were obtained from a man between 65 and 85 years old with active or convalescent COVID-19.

The CDR3 reads CASSTRQGGGYTF. The DNA for the CDR3 is TGTGCCAGCAGTACGCGACAGGGGGGTGGCTACACCTTC. The chain is built from TRBV27 and TRBJ1-2; 9 nucleotides line up with TRBD1. CDR3 length: 13 residues. With V trimmed by 5 bases and J by 7 bases, 5 bases remained unmatched. The germline CDR1 and CDR2 sequences are MNHEY and SMNVEV (reference sequence).

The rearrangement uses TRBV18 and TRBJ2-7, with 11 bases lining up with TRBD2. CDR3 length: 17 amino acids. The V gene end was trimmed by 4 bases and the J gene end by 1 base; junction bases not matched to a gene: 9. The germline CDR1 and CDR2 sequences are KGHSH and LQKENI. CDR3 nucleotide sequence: TGTGCCAGCTCACGAGCAGGGACTAGCGGAACATCCTACGAGCAGTACTTC. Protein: CASSRAGTSGTSYEQYF.

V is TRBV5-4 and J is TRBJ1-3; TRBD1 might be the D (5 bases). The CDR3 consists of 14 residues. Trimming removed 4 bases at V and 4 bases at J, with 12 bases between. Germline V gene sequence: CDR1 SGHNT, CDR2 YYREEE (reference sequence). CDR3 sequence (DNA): TGTGCCAGCAGCCAGGGACTCGGAGGAAACACCATATATTTT. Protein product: CASSQGLGGNTIYF.

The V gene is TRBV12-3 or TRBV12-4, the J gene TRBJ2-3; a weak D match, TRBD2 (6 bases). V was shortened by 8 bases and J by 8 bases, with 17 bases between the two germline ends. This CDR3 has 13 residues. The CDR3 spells CASGLGGAGTQYF. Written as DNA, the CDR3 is TGTGCCAGCGGCCTGGGCGGGGCGGGTACGCAGTATTTT.

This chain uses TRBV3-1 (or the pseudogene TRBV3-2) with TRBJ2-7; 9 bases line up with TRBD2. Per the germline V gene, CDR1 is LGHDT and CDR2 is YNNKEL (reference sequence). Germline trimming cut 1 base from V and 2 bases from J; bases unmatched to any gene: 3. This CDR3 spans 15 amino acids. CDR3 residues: CASSQVRTSAYEQYF. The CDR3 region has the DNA TGTGCCAGCAGCCAAGTCCGGACTAGCGCCTACGAGCAGTACTTC.

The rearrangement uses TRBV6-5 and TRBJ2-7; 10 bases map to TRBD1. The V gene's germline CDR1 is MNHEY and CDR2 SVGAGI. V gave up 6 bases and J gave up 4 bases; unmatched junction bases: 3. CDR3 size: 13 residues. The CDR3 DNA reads TGTGCCAGCAGCAGGGACAGGGGATACGAGCAGTACTTC. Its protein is CASSRDRGYEQYF.

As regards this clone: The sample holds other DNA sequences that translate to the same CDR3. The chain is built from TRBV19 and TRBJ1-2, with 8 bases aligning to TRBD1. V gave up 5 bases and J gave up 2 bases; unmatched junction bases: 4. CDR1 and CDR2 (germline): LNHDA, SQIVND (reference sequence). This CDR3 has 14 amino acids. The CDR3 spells CASSSGQGNYGYTF. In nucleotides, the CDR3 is TGTGCCAGTAGTTCCGGACAGGGCAACTATGGCTACACCTTC.

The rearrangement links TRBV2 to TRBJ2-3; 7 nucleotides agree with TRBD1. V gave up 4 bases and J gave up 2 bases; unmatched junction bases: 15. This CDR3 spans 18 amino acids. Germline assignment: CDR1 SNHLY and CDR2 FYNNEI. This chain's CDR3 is CASSVLPPTGFHTDTQYF. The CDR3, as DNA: TGTGCCAGCAGTGTTTTGCCCCCGACAGGGTTCCACACAGATACGCAGTATTTT.

The CDR3 protein is CASSQERRGSNSGNTIYF. The CDR3, as DNA: TGTGCCAGCAGCCAAGAGAGGCGGGGGTCTAACTCTGGAAACACCATATATTTT. V gene TRBV3-1 (or the pseudogene TRBV3-2) combines with J gene TRBJ1-3; a weak D match, TRBD1 (5 bases). Germline V gene data show CDR1 as LGHDT and CDR2 as YNNKEL (reference sequence). V was shortened by 0 bases and J by 0 bases, with 15 bases between the two germline ends. CDR3 length: 18 amino acids.

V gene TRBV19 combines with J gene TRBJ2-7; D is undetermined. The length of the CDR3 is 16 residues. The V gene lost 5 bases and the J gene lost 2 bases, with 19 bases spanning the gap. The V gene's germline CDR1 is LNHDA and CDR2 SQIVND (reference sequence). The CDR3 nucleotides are TGTGCCAGTAGTCCGAGCCAAGTCCGGGTCGCCTACGAGCAGTACTTC. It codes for CASSPSQVRVAYEQYF. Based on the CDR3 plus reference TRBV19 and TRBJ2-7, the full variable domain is DGGITQSPKYLFRKEGQNVTLSCEQNLNHDAMYWYRQDPGQGLRLIYYSQIVNDFQKGDIAEGYSVSREKKESFPLTVTSAQKNPTAFYLCASSPSQVRVAYEQYFGPGTRLTVT.

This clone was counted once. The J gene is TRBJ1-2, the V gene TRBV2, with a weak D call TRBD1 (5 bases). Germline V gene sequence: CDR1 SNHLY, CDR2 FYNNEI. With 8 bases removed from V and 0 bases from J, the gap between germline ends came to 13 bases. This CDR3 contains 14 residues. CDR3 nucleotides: TGTGCCAGCTCGGGCGGGGGGGCTAACTATGGCTACACCTTC. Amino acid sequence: CASSGGGANYGYTF.

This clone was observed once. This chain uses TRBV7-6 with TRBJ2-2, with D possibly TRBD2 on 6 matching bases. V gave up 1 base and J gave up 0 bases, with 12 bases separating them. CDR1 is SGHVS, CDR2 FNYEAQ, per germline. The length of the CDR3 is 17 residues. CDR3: CASSLGSRLANTGELFF. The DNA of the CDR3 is TGTGCCAGCAGCTTAGGGTCCCGACTAGCGAACACCGGGGAGCTGTTTTTT.

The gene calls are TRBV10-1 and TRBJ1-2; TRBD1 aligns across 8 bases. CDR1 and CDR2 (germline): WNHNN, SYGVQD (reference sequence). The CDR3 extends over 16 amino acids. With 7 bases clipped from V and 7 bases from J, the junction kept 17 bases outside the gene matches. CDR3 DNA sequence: TGCGCCAGCAATAGGACGTCGCGCAGGGGGCGAGGTGGCTACACCTTC. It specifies CASNRTSRRGRGGYTF.

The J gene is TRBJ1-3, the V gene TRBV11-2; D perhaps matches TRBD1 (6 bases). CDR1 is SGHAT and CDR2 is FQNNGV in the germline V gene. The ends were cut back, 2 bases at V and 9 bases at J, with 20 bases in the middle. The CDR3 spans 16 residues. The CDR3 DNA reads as TGTGCCAGCAGCTTACTCCCTCGGGGGGCGGGTAGCACCATATATTTT. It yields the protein CASSLLPRGAGSTIYF.

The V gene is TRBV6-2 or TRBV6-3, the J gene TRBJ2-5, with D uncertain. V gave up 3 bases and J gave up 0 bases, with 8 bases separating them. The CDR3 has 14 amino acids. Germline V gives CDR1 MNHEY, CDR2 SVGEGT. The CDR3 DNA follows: TGTGCCAGCAGTTATTTGGCAGACCAAGAGACCCAGTACTTC. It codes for CASSYLADQETQYF.

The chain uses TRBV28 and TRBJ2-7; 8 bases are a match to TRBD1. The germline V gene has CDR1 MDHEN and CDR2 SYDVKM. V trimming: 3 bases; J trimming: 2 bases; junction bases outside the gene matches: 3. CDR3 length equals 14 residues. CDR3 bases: TGTGCCAGCAGTTTCCCGGGACAGGCCTACGAGCAGTACTTC. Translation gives CASSFPGQAYEQYF.

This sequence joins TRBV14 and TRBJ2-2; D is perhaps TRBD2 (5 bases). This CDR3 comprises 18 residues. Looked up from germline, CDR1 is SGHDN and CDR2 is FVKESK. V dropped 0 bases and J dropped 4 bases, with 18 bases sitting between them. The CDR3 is CASSQEPPLLAITGELFF. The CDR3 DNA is TGTGCCAGCAGCCAAGAGCCACCTCTCCTAGCAATCACCGGGGAGCTGTTTTTT. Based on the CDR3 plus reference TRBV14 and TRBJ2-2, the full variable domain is EAGVTQFPSHSVIEKGQTVTLRCDPISGHDNLYWYRRVMGKEIKFLLHFVKESKQDESGMPNNRFLAERTGGTYSTLKVQPAELEDSGVYFCASSQEPPLLAITGELFFGEGSRLTVL.

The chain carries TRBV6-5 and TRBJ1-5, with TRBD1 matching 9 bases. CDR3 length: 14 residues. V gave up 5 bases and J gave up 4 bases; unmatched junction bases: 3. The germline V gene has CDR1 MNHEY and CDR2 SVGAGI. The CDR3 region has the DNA TGTGCCAGCAGTACAGGGGGCTTAAATCAGCCCCAGCATTTT. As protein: CASSTGGLNQPQHF.

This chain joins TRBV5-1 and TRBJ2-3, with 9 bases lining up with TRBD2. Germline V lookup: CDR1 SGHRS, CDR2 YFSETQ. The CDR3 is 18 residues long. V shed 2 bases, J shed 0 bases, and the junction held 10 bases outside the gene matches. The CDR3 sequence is CASSFGGRLAESTDTQYF. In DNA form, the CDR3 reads TGCGCCAGCAGCTTTGGGGGCAGACTAGCGGAGAGCACAGATACGCAGTATTTT. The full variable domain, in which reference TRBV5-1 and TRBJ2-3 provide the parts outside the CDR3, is KAGVTQTPRYLIKTRGQQVTLSCSPISGHRSVSWYQQTPGQGLQFLFEYFSETQRNKGNFPGRFSGRQFSNSRSEMNVSTLELGDSALYLCASSFGGRLAESTDTQYFGPGTRLTVL.

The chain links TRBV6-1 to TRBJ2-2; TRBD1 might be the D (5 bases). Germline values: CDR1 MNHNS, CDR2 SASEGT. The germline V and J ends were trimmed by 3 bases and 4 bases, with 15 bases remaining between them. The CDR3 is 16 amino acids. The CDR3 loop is CASSDSSRQLTGELFF. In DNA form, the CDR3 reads TGTGCCAGCAGTGATTCGTCCCGACAGCTCACCGGGGAGCTGTTTTTT.